This T cell receptor (beta chain) was retrieved from a study of response to subunit inactivated influenza vaccine. Trimming cost V 3 bases and J 1 base, with 18 bases left between them. Germline lookup yields CDR1 LGHDT and CDR2 YNNKEL (reference sequence). This CDR3 region has 17 residues. The study's findings and limits: Seasonal influenza vaccination, on each occasion, was suggested by the authors to recruit few new T cells.

This clonotype was seen ten or more times. Its specificity is unknown. TCRdb reprocessed the RT-PCR reads with MiXCR, giving one entry per CDR3 protein. The sample contains around 490,000 distinct CDR3 sequences, 7.6% of which appear only once. The gene calls are TRBV3-1 and TRBJ1-1; D may be TRBD1 (5 bases). The material was PBMCs from blood, obtained approximately 25 months after vaccination. The TCR originated in a man aged 50-75 years who received an inactivated influenza vaccine. CDR3 nucleotides: TGTGCCAGCAGCCATGCCGCGGGGCTCATGAGGAACACTGAAGCTTTCTTT. Amino acids: CASSHAAGLMRNTEAFF.